The 27 T cell receptor beta chains given below trace back to one sample, sequenced in a study of T cell responses to AZD1222 COVID-19 vaccine. The data were produced by immunoSEQ multiplex PCR, yet TCRdb's version contains in-frame clones alone and is incomplete. The sample yields approximately 30,000 clones, more than 75% seen once. This material consisted of peripheral blood, taken 28 days after the second AZD1222 dose. The receptors stem from an adult who received the AZD1222 COVID-19 vaccine.

The rearrangement joins TRBV7-8 to TRBJ1-1; D unclear. From germline, CDR1 is SGHVS and CDR2 FQNEAQ. V shed 0 bases and J shed 3 bases, with 8 bases lying between them. The CDR3 has 14 amino acids. The CDR3: CASSLAKSYTEAFF. The CDR3 nucleotides are TGTGCCAGCAGCTTAGCGAAATCGTACACTGAAGCTTTCTTT.

The rearrangement links TRBV7-2 to TRBJ2-3; TRBD2 is a possible D gene (6 bases). CDR3 size: 16 residues. Trimming removed 3 bases at V and 1 base at J, with 14 bases between. CDR1 is SGHTA and CDR2 is FQGNSA in the germline V gene. The CDR3 here is CASSLGSGPGTDTQYF. Written as DNA, the CDR3 is TGTGCCAGCAGCTTGGGGAGCGGGCCCGGCACAGATACGCAGTATTTT.

The chain uses TRBV3-1 (or the pseudogene TRBV3-2) and TRBJ2-3; 12 nucleotides match TRBD2. The V segment lost 4 bases and the J segment 4 bases; nucleotides outside the gene matches: 12. The CDR3 runs 18 residues. CDR1 and CDR2 from the germline V gene are LGHDT and YNNKEL (reference sequence). The CDR3 loop is CASSRYLASGGAPDTQYF. CDR3 nucleotide sequence: TGTGCCAGCAGCCGATACCTCGCTAGCGGGGGGGCCCCAGATACGCAGTATTTT.

This clone has just a few counts. The chain couples TRBV5-1 to TRBJ1-1; 9 bases are shared with TRBD1. CDR1 SGHRS and CDR2 YFSETQ come from the germline V gene. This CDR3 spans 14 amino acids. The junction had 7 bases not matched to a gene; V was cut back by 3 bases and J by 7 bases. CDR3 nucleotide sequence: TGCGCCAGCAGCTCGGGACAGGGTATGGGTGAAGCTTTCTTT. Protein sequence: CASSSGQGMGEAFF.

This clone was seen a few times. The chain is built from TRBV2 and TRBJ1-2, with D possibly matching TRBD1 (5 bases). The CDR3 covers 13 residues. Germline values: CDR1 SNHLY, CDR2 FYNNEI. V lost 5 bases and J 7 bases, leaving 14 bases between the germline ends. The chain's CDR3 is CASSLRAGGGYTF. Here the CDR3 DNA reads TGTGCCAGCAGTCTGCGGGCCGGGGGTGGCTACACCTTC.

This clone was found once. The rearrangement joins TRBV3-1 (or the pseudogene TRBV3-2) to TRBJ2-3; 7 bases are shared with TRBD2. The CDR3 extends over 16 amino acids. Per the germline V gene, CDR1 is LGHDT and CDR2 is YNNKEL (reference sequence). V lost 1 base, J lost 2 bases, and 6 bases stayed unmatched. CDR3: CASSQGSGVDTDTQYF. In DNA, the CDR3 is TGTGCCAGCAGCCAAGGAAGCGGGGTAGACACAGATACGCAGTATTTT.

J is TRBJ1-6 and V is TRBV11-2; D is perhaps TRBD1 (5 bases). The germline V and J ends were trimmed by 3 bases and 7 bases, with 13 bases remaining between them. The germline CDR1 and CDR2 sequences are SGHAT and FQNNGV. The CDR3 has 15 residues. The CDR3 is CASSFLGPGNSPLHF. The DNA of the CDR3 is TGTGCCAGCAGCTTTCTCGGACCAGGGAATTCACCCCTCCACTTT.

This rearrangement joins TRBV4-1 to TRBJ2-6; perhaps TRBD2 as D (5 bases). V shed 0 bases and J shed 0 bases, with 9 bases lying between them. CDR1 is MGHRA and CDR2 is YSYEKL in the germline V gene. This CDR3 has 17 amino acids. CDR3 sequence: CASSQEKRLSGANVLTF. The DNA for the CDR3 is TGCGCCAGCAGCCAAGAAAAGCGGCTCTCTGGGGCCAACGTCCTGACTTTC.

The genes are TRBV29-1 and TRBJ2-1; unclear D gene. CDR1 SQVTM and CDR2 ANQGSEA come from the germline V gene. The CDR3 spans 14 residues. Deletions cut 3 bases from V and 0 bases from J, with 9 bases between. The CDR3 bases are TGCAGCGTTGATTCCCCTAGCTCCTACAATGAGCAGTTCTTC. Amino acids: CSVDSPSSYNEQFF.

The J gene is TRBJ2-1, the V gene TRBV9, with D unclear. The germline CDR1 and CDR2 sequences are SGDLS and YYNGEE. The length of the CDR3 is 15 residues. Trimming cost V 5 bases and J 2 bases, with 14 bases left between them. The CDR3 DNA reads as TGTGCCAGCAGAAGAGGCGTCACCCCCTACAATGAGCAGTTCTTC. Protein sequence: CASRRGVTPYNEQFF.

The chain joins TRBV9 to TRBJ2-7; tentative D call: TRBD1 (8 bases). CDR1 is SGDLS and CDR2 is YYNGEE in the germline V gene. Trimming took 4 bases from V and 2 from J, leaving 22 bases between them. The CDR3 runs to 17 residues. The CDR3 reads CASSPTGGGIPPYEQYV. The CDR3 nucleotides are TGTGCCAGCAGCCCAACAGGGGGGGGGATACCCCCCTACGAGCAGTACGTC.

This clone has only one observation. The V call is TRBV2, the J call TRBJ2-3; D is perhaps TRBD1 (5 bases). CDR1 and CDR2 (germline): SNHLY, FYNNEI. V lost 1 base and J 0 bases, leaving 8 bases between the germline ends. This CDR3 has 15 amino acids. For the CDR3, the DNA is TGTGCCAGCAGTGAAGAGCAGGGTAGCACAGATACGCAGTATTTT. It encodes CASSEEQGSTDTQYF.

The chain joins TRBV29-1 to TRBJ1-1; a weak D match, TRBD1 (5 bases). Trimming shortened V by 8 bases and J by 0 bases, and 19 bases separated the two germline ends. Per germline, CDR1 SQVTM and CDR2 ANQGSEA. There are 15 residues in the CDR3. The CDR3 region has the DNA TGCAGCTTTGGACCGGACACTCTCATGAACACTGAAGCTTTCTTT. Its translation: CSFGPDTLMNTEAFF.

The chain recombines TRBV14 with TRBJ2-3; D is unclear. Trimming left V 1 base short and J 10 bases short, with 18 bases between. Germline-derived CDR1 and CDR2 are SGHDN and FVKESK. The CDR3 contains 15 residues. The chain's CDR3 is CASSQVFSSKSAQYF. In DNA, the CDR3 is TGTGCCAGCAGCCAAGTATTCTCCTCCAAGTCAGCGCAGTATTTT.

V is TRBV27 and J is TRBJ1-1; TRBD1 might be the D (5 bases). V lost 2 bases to trimming and J lost 3 bases, with 13 bases between them. Germline CDR1 reads MNHEY; CDR2 reads SMNVEV (reference sequence). The CDR3 extends over 15 amino acids. CDR3 sequence: CASSLLTGLDTEAFF. The CDR3 region has the DNA TGTGCCAGCAGTTTACTTACGGGGCTGGACACTGAAGCTTTCTTT.

The V gene is TRBV4-3, the J gene TRBJ2-3; perhaps TRBD2 as D (5 bases). Trimming removed 0 bases at V and 1 base at J, with 8 bases between. Germline CDR1 reads LGHNA; CDR2 reads YSLEER. The CDR3 has 15 amino acids. The CDR3 DNA reads as TGCGCCAGCAGCCAAGAGTGGGAGCGCACAGATACGCAGTATTTT. This gives the protein CASSQEWERTDTQYF.

The CDR3 spells CASSLWGKSSYNEQFF. Here the CDR3 DNA reads TGTGCCAGCAGCCTCTGGGGTAAGAGCTCCTACAATGAGCAGTTCTTC. The chain combines TRBV11-3 with TRBJ2-1, with no clear D. The ends were cut back, 5 bases at V and 0 bases at J, with 14 bases in the middle. The CDR3 covers 16 residues. CDR1 is SGHNT, CDR2 YENEEA, per germline.

This chain uses TRBV3-1 (or the pseudogene TRBV3-2) with TRBJ1-1; D call uncertain. Per the germline V gene, CDR1 is LGHDT and CDR2 is YNNKEL (reference sequence). Trimming removed 0 bases at V and 1 base at J, with 12 bases between. This CDR3 has 16 amino acids. DNA for the CDR3: TGTGCCAGCAGCCAAGATCCGGGGTGGGGGAACACTGAAGCTTTCTTT. Translated: CASSQDPGWGNTEAFF.

The chain uses TRBV6-6 and TRBJ2-7, with 13 bases that match TRBD2. The CDR3 covers 16 residues. J gave up 7 bases and V 0 bases, and 6 bases lay outside the gene matches. Germline V lookup: CDR1 MNHNY, CDR2 SVGAGI (reference sequence). The DNA for the CDR3 is TGTGCCAGCAGTTACTCGACTAGCGGGGGGACCAGGGAGCAGTACTTC. Translation: CASSYSTSGGTREQYF.

This clone turned up a few times. The chain has TRBV6-5 and TRBJ2-1; a weak D match, TRBD1 (6 bases). The CDR3 contains 15 residues. Germline V gene sequence: CDR1 MNHEY, CDR2 SVGAGI. Trimming removed 6 bases from V and 2 bases from J, with 14 bases in between. This chain's CDR3 is CASRSQGMAYNEQFF. In DNA, the CDR3 is TGTGCCAGCAGGAGCCAGGGGATGGCCTACAATGAGCAGTTCTTC.

The chain couples TRBV28 to TRBJ1-2; 7 bases are shared with TRBD1. CDR1 and CDR2 (germline): MDHEN, SYDVKM. V was clipped by 2 bases and J by 5 bases; unmatched bases: 14. There are 17 residues in the CDR3. The CDR3 reads CASSLLSPGQNTYGYTF. The CDR3 DNA sequence: TGTGCCAGCAGTTTACTCTCACCGGGACAGAACACATATGGCTACACCTTC.

The J gene is TRBJ2-7, the V gene TRBV6-2 or TRBV6-3, with TRBD2 as a possible D gene (5 bases). V lost 5 bases to trimming and J lost 4 bases, with 18 bases between them. CDR1 is MNHEY and CDR2 is SVGEGT in the germline V gene. This CDR3 has 15 amino acids. CDR3 DNA: TGTGCCAGCAGTCCACGAAGAGACGGGAAATACGAGCAGTACGTC. Protein product: CASSPRRDGKYEQYV.

The chain has TRBV6-6 and TRBJ2-5; 7 bases line up with TRBD1. The CDR3 has 13 residues. V dropped 7 bases and J dropped 1; count of bases not matched to a gene: 3. Germline V gene lookup returns CDR1 MNHNY and CDR2 SVGAGI (reference sequence). CDR3 in DNA: TGTGCCAGCAAACAGGGGCCCCAAGAGACCCAGTACTTC. Translating it yields CASKQGPQETQYF.

The chain carries TRBV30 and TRBJ2-2; D is ambiguous. CDR1 is GTSNPN, CDR2 SVGIG, per germline (reference sequence). Between the trimmed V and J ends, which lost 8 bases and 0 bases, there was a span of 13 bases. This CDR3 spans 14 amino acids. Here the CDR3 DNA reads TGTGCCCTAAGGTCCCACCCGAACACCGGGGAGCTGTTTTTT. Amino acid sequence: CALRSHPNTGELFF.

The V and J genes are TRBV5-1 and TRBJ1-1; no clear D. CDR1 and CDR2 from the germline V gene are SGHRS and YFSETQ. The CDR3 runs to 13 residues. Trimming removed 1 base at V and 5 bases at J, with 9 bases between. CDR3 amino acids: CASSLKVETEAFF. DNA for the CDR3: TGCGCCAGCAGCTTGAAGGTGGAGACTGAAGCTTTCTTT.

The genes are TRBV21-1 and TRBJ1-5; the D call TRBD1 from the table was never checked on the DNA. TRBV21-1 is noted as a pseudogene. This CDR3 spans 17 amino acids. The CDR3 loop is CASSIRRDRGRGQPQHF. CDR3 DNA: TGTGCCAGCAGCATCCGCCGGGACAGGGGGCGCGGGCAGCCCCAGCATTTT.

This rearrangement joins TRBV12-5 to TRBJ1-5, with a possible D match to TRBD1 (5 bases). Looked up from germline, CDR1 is LGHNT and CDR2 is FRNRAP. The CDR3 is made up of 15 amino acids. Trimming removed 5 bases at V and 1 base at J, with 12 bases between. CDR3 nucleotide sequence: TGTGCTAGTGGTCGGGGGGGGACCAGCAATCAGCCCCAGCATTTT. Its protein product is CASGRGGTSNQPQHF.